This T cell receptor (beta chain) came from a study of cytomegalovirus exposure and HLA in healthy donors. Sequencing was performed with immunoSEQ multiplex PCR; in TCRdb, only in-frame clones are kept and a portion is missing. In the table there are fewer than 90,000 clones, approximately 93% of which are singletons. Regarding the study as a whole: TCR clusters originating in the first cohort tended to co-occur in the roughly 120 validation repertoires, according to a later analysis.

The germline V gene encodes CDR1 SGDLS and CDR2 YYNGEE. The CDR3 extends over 15 amino acids. The V and J ends lost 0 bases and 1 base respectively, with 10 bases between them. Concerning this clone itself: Its antigen is still unknown.

The TCR sequence derives from a woman under 30 in good health and CMV-seronegative. The rearrangement joins TRBV9 to TRBJ1-2; maybe TRBD1 (5 bases). The sample taken for sequencing was PBMCs. In DNA, the CDR3 is TGTGCCAGCAGCGTAGTGGTTGACAGTAACTATGGCTACACCTTC. This gives the protein CASSVVVDSNYGYTF.